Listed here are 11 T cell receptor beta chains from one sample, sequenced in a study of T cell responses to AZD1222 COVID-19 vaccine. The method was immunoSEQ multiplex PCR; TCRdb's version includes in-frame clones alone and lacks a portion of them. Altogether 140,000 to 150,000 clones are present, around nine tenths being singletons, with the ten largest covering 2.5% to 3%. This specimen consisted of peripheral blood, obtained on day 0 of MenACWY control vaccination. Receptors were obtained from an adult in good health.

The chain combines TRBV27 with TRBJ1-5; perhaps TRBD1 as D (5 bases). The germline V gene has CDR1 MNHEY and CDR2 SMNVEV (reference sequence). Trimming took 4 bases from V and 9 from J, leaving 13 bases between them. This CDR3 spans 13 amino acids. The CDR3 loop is CASSSNPRGPQHF. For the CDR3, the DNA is TGTGCCAGCAGTTCGAACCCGAGGGGGCCCCAGCATTTT.

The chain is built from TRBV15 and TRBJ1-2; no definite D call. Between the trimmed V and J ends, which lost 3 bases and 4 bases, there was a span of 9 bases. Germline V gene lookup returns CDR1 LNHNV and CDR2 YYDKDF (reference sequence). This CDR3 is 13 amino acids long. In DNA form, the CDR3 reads TGTGCCACCAGCAGGCCCGGGTTCTATGGCTACACCTTC. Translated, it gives CATSRPGFYGYTF.

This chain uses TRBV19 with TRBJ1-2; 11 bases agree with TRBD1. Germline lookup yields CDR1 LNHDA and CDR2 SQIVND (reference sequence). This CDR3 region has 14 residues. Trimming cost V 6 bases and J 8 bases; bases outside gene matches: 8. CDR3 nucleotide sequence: TGTGCCAGTAGGGACAGGGGGCTTCCTGAAGGCTACACCTTC. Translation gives CASRDRGLPEGYTF. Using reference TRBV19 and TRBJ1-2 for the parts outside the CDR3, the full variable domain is DGGITQSPKYLFRKEGQNVTLSCEQNLNHDAMYWYRQDPGQGLRLIYYSQIVNDFQKGDIAEGYSVSREKKESFPLTVTSAQKNPTAFYLCASRDRGLPEGYTFGSGTRLTVV.

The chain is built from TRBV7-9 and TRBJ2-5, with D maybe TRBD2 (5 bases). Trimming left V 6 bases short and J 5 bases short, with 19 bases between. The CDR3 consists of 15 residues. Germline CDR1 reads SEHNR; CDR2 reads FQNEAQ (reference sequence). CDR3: CASSSNMGGLETQYF. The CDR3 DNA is TGTGCCAGCAGTTCTAATATGGGCGGGTTGGAGACCCAGTACTTC.

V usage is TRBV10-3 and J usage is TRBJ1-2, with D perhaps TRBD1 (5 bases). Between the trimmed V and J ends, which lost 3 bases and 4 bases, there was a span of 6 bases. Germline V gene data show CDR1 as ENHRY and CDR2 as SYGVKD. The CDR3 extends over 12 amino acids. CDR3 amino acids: CAISDQGYGYTF. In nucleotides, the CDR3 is TGTGCCATCAGTGATCAGGGCTATGGCTACACCTTC.

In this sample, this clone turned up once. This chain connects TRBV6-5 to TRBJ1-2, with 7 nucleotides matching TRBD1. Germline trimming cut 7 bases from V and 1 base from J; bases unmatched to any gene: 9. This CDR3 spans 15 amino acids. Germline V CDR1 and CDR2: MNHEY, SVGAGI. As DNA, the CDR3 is TGTGCCAGCACCCGGGACAGCCCAATTAACTATGGCTACACCTTC. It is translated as CASTRDSPINYGYTF.

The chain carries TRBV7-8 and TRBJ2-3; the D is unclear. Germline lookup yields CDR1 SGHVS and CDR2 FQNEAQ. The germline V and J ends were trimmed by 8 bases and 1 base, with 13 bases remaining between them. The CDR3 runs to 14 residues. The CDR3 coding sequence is TGTGCCAGCGTCGGGCTCCTAGGCACAGATACGCAGTATTTT. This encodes CASVGLLGTDTQYF.

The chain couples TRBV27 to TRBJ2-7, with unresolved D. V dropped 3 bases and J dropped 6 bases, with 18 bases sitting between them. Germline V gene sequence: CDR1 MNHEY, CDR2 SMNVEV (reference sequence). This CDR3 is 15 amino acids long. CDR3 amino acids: CASSLELGRRGEQYF. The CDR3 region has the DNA TGTGCCAGCAGTTTGGAGCTCGGACGGAGAGGCGAGCAGTACTTC.

The CDR3 is CASSIVRVVTEAFF. In nucleotides, the CDR3 is TGTGCCAGCAGCATAGTCAGGGTAGTGACTGAAGCTTTCTTT. The rearrangement joins TRBV28 to TRBJ1-1; D perhaps matches TRBD1 (5 bases). Germline CDR1 and CDR2: MDHEN and SYDVKM. V gave up 6 bases and J gave up 5 bases, with 16 bases separating them. The CDR3 is 14 amino acids.

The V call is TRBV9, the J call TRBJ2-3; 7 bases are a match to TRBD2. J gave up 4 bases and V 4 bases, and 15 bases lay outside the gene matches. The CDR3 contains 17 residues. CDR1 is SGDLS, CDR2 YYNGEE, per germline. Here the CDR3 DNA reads TGTGCCAGCAGCCCTTACGAGGGACTAAGCAGCGCAGATACGCAGTATTTT. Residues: CASSPYEGLSSADTQYF. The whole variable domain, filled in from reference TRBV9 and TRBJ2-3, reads DSGVTQTPKHLITATGQRVTLRCSPRSGDLSVYWYQQSLDQGLQFLIQYYNGEERAKGNILERFSAQQFPDLHSELNLSSLELGDSALYFCASSPYEGLSSADTQYFGPGTRLTVL.

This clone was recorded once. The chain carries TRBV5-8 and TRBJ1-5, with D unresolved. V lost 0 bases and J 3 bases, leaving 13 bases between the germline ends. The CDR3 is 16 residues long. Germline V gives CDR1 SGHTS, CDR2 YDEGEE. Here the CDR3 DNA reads TGTGCCAGCAGCTTGGCCGTTGGTGTGATCAATCAGCCCCAGCATTTT. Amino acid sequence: CASSLAVGVINQPQHF.